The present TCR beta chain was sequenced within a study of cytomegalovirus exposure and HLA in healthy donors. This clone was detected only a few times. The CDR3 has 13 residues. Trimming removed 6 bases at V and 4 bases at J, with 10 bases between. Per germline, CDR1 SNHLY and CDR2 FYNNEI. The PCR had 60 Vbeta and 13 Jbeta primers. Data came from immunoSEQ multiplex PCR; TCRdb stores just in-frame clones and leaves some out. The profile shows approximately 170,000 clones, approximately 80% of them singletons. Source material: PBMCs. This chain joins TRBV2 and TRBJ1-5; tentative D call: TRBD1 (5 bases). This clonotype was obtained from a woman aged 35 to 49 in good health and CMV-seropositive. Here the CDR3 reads CASSLQENQPQHF. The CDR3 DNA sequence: TGTGCCAGCAGCCTACAGGAGAATCAGCCCCAGCATTTT.